The text below deals with one T cell receptor (beta chain). A junction end diverges from the germline sequence, so it may reflect a read error. This sample was included in a study of blood T cell repertoires in COVID-19. Study-level background: Samples came from the United States, Italy and Spain, spanning acute and convalescent COVID-19. T cells, B-cell-depleted T cells, or PBMCs supplied cDNA or gDNA.

Data came from immunoSEQ multiplex PCR; TCRdb stores just in-frame clones and leaves some out. The sample includes tens of thousands of clones, 75% to 80% of them seen just once. Germline V lookup: CDR1 SQVTM, CDR2 ANQGSEA. The CDR3 is made up of 14 amino acids. The V gene is TRBV29-1, the J gene TRBJ2-2; D is uncertain. Specimen: peripheral blood. This receptor was taken from a man between 65 and 85 years old with active or convalescent COVID-19. As DNA, the CDR3 is TGCAGCGTTGAAGAAAGCTTGAACGCCGGGGAGCTGTTTTTT. Its translation is CSVEESLNAGELFF.